This TCR beta chain originates from a study of shared clonotypes between healthy human individuals. Study-wide results and caveats: Tissues were not sampled, only blood, and their repertoires likely differ.

Turning to this clone: The target antigen is unknown.

Each unsorted sample relied on about 94 million PBMCs as its source of genomic DNA. The CDR3 has 14 residues. V gave up 6 bases and J gave up 4 bases; unmatched junction bases: 6. Germline V gives CDR1 MNHEY, CDR2 SMNVEV (reference sequence). The genomic DNA of each subset was split evenly across several immunoSEQ plates. Authors' data handling: As immunoSEQ supplied junction-only sequences (without quality scores), filtering differed. The method was immunoSEQ multiplex PCR; TCRdb's version includes in-frame clones alone and lacks a portion of them. V, J and clone size derive from that table, while D and trimming were established from the DNA sequence. This sample carries around 440,000 clones, 60% to 80% of them seen once, and the ten largest clones take about 11%.

The sample comprised PBMCs. The source is a woman between 40 and 55 years old in good health. Some clones in this sample may be carry-over from other donors' samples. The rearrangement joins TRBV27 to TRBJ2-7; 10 positions match TRBD2. CDR3 residues: CASSPGLAPYEQYF. DNA of the CDR3: TGTGCCAGCAGCCCGGGACTAGCGCCTTACGAGCAGTACTTC.